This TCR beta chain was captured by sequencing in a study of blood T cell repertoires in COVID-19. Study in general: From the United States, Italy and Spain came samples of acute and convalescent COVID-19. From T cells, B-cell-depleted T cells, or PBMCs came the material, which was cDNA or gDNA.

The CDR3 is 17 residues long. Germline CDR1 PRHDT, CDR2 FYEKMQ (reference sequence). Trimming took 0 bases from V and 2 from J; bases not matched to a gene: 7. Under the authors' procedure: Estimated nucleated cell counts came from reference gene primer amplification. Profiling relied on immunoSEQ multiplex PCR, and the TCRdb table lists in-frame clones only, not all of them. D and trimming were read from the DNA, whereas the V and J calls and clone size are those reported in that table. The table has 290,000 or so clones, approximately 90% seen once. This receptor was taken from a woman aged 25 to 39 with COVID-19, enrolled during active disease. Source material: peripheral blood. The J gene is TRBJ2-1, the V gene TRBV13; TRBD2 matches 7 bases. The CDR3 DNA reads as TGTGCCAGCAGCTTAGGGGGGCTAGCGGTGACCTACAATGAGCAGTTCTTC. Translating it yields CASSLGGLAVTYNEQFF. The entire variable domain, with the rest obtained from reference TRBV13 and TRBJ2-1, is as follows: AAGVIQSPRHLIKEKRETATLKCYPIPRHDTVYWYQQGPGQDPQFLISFYEKMQSDKGSIPDRFSAQQFSDYHSELNMSSLELGDSALYFCASSLGGLAVTYNEQFFGPGTRLTVL.